This T cell receptor beta chain was documented in a study of T cell repertoires in cytomegalovirus infection. Study-wide background: Peptides in the study included HLA-C-restricted and HLA-B-restricted CMV epitopes. It can be stated that public TCR beta signatures indicated CMV infection as well as a matching HLA type. Notes on the study in general: In two of eight donors, the top clonotype was HLA-C-restricted CMV-specific. Cumulative public TCR beta family frequency identified carriers of CMV plus the relevant HLA.

This clonotype was picked up many times. Its cognate antigen is unknown. TCRdb called the reads again in MiXCR, with one record for every CDR3 protein. The table shows around 300,000 distinct CDR3 sequences, with about 20% occurring only once. The CDR3 spans 13 residues. Trimming removed 0 bases at V and 9 bases at J, with 9 bases between. CDR1 SNHLY and CDR2 FYNNEI come from the germline V gene. The V and J genes are TRBV2 and TRBJ2-1; a possible D gene is TRBD2 (5 bases). The clonotype comes from a human donor in good health (CMV status not recorded). Some clones in this sample may be carry-over from other donors' samples. This material consisted of cultured PBMCs, taken from culture after CMV antigen stimulation. CDR3 amino acids: CASSEALRGEQFF. The CDR3, as DNA: TGTGCCAGCAGTGAAGCGCTTCGGGGTGAGCAGTTCTTC.